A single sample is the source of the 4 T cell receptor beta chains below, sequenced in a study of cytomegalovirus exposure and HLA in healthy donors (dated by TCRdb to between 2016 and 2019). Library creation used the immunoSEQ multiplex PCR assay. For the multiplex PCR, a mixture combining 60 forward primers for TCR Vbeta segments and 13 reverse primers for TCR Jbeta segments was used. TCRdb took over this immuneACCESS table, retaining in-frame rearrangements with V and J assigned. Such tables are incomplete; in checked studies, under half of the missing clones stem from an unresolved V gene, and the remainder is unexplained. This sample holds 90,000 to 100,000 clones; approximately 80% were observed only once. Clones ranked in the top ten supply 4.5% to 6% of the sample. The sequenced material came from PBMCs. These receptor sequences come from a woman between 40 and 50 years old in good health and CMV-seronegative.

The CDR3 here is CASSSHHGIDTQYF. CDR3 DNA: TGTGCCAGCAGCTCCCACCACGGTATAGATACGCAGTATTTT. The rearrangement joins TRBV7-3 to TRBJ2-3; D ambiguous. The CDR3 extends over 14 amino acids. Trimming left V 4 bases short and J 5 bases short, with 13 bases between. Per the germline V gene, CDR1 is SGHTA and CDR2 is FQGTGA.

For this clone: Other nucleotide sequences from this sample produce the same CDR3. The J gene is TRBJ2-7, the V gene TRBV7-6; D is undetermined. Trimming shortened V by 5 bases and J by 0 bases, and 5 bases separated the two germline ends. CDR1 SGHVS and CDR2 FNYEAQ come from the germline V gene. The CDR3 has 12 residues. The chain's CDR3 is CASSHSSYEQYF. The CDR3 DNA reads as TGTGCCAGCAGCCATAGCTCCTACGAGCAGTACTTC.

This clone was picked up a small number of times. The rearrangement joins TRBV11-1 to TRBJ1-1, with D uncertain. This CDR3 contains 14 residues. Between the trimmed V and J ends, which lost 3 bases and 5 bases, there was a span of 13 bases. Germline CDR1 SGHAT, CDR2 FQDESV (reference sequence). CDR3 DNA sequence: TGTGCCAGCAGCTTCTTTCCGGGAGGTACTGAAGCTTTCTTT. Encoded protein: CASSFFPGGTEAFF.

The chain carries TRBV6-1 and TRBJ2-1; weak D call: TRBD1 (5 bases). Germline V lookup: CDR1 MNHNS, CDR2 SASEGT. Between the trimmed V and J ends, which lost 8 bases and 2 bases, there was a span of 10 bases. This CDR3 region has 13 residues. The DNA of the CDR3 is TGTGCCAGCGTAGCCAGGGCCTACAATGAGCAGTTCTTC. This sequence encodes CASVARAYNEQFF.